These 12 T cell receptor beta chains originate from one sample sequenced in a study of graft-versus-host responses after intestinal transplantation (dated by TCRdb to the early 2020s). To isolate intraepithelial and lamina propria lymphocytes from graft specimens, dithiothreitol, EDTA incubations and collagenase D digestion were used. Preparation of the library involved the immunoSEQ multiplex PCR assay. TCRdb retrieved this table from immuneACCESS and kept in-frame rearrangements only. Not all clones are present; in checked studies, unresolved V genes account for under half, and no reason is known for the remainder. The sample table lists approximately 16,000 clones, 82% of them with a count of one. The ten largest clones represent about 5.5% of the sample. Sequencing was performed on ileum tissue, taken 17 days after transplant. Receptor source: a human patient who received an intestinal transplant, so some T cells may come from the graft donor.

This chain links TRBV10-2 with TRBJ2-7, with TRBD2 as a possible D gene (6 bases). CDR1 and CDR2 from the germline V gene are WSHSY and SAAADI. V was clipped by 4 bases and J by 6 bases, with 16 bases between them. The CDR3 has 14 residues. CDR3 coding DNA: TGCGCCAGCAGTGTCGCGACTAGAACCCTCGAGCAGTACTTC. This gives the protein CASSVATRTLEQYF.

This clone turned up a few times. J is TRBJ2-3 and V is TRBV7-9, with D tentatively TRBD2 (6 bases). Trimming pared 1 base from V and 4 bases from J, leaving 24 bases between. This CDR3 has 19 residues. Germline lookup yields CDR1 SEHNR and CDR2 FQNEAQ (reference sequence). CDR3 coding DNA: TGTGCCAGCAGCTTAGACGGGAGACATCCCAACCTAGCACCAGATACGCAGTATTTT. It specifies CASSLDGRHPNLAPDTQYF.

CDR3 DNA sequence: TGTGCCAGCAGTTACGAGGGGGGTGCACCCCTCCACTTT. Its translation: CASSYEGGAPLHF. The rearrangement links TRBV6-5 to TRBJ1-6; D is perhaps TRBD1 (6 bases). Germline V lookup: CDR1 MNHEY, CDR2 SVGAGI. V was pared by 2 bases and J by 11 bases, with 10 bases between. The CDR3 is 13 amino acids.

For this clone: Within the sample, other DNA sequences also encode this same CDR3. V is TRBV4-2 and J is TRBJ2-3, with D unresolved. Germline CDR1 reads LGHNA; CDR2 reads YNFKEQ. This CDR3 contains 15 residues. The ends were cut back, 0 bases at V and 0 bases at J, with 7 bases in the middle. The CDR3 nucleotides read TGTGCCAGCAGCCAAGAATCGGTTAGCACAGATACGCAGTATTTT. As protein: CASSQESVSTDTQYF.

This rearrangement joins TRBV4-2 to TRBJ1-2; tentatively, D is TRBD1 (6 bases). This CDR3 has 15 residues. V lost 3 bases and J lost 3, with 14 bases in between. The germline CDR1 and CDR2 sequences are LGHNA and YNFKEQ. CDR3 DNA sequence: TGTGCCAGCAGCCATGGGGCGGACAGTCACTATGGCTACACCTTC. Its protein is CASSHGADSHYGYTF.

The V gene is TRBV4-3, the J gene TRBJ2-6; D is uncertain. This CDR3 is built from 19 residues. Germline V gives CDR1 LGHNA, CDR2 YSLEER. The V end lost 0 bases, the J end lost 2 bases, and 17 bases lay between the germline ends. The CDR3 region is CASSQDLYTSWTGANVLTF. CDR3 nucleotides: TGCGCCAGCAGCCAAGATCTCTACACGTCGTGGACTGGGGCCAACGTCCTGACTTTC.

V gene TRBV6-6 combines with J gene TRBJ2-7, with 9 positions matching TRBD2. CDR3 length equals 15 residues. J lost 6 bases, V lost 7 bases, and 13 bases had no gene match. Germline-derived CDR1 and CDR2 are MNHNY and SVGAGI (reference sequence). The CDR3 sequence is CASNLLAGDRGEQYF. DNA for the CDR3: TGTGCCAGCAATTTATTAGCGGGAGACCGTGGCGAGCAGTACTTC.

J is TRBJ2-7 and V is TRBV7-2; D perhaps matches TRBD1 (5 bases). This CDR3 region has 13 residues. Germline-derived CDR1 and CDR2 are SGHTA and FQGNSA. Trimming left V 5 bases short and J 3 bases short, with 11 bases between. CDR3 nucleotide sequence: TGTGCCAGCAGCGACAGCGTCCGCTACGAGCAGTACTTC. This sequence encodes CASSDSVRYEQYF.

This clone is medium-sized by share. The chain combines TRBV2 with TRBJ2-1, with D unresolved. Deletions cut 2 bases from V and 5 bases from J, with 19 bases between. Germline-derived CDR1 and CDR2 are SNHLY and FYNNEI. The CDR3 runs 17 residues. The DNA of the CDR3 is TGTGCCAGCAGTGAATATCTTAGTGGGGTAAGCGACAATGAGCAGTTCTTC. Residues: CASSEYLSGVSDNEQFF.

The chain is built from TRBV15 and TRBJ1-1; the D gene is possibly TRBD1 (6 bases). Germline loops: CDR1 LNHNV, CDR2 YYDKDF (reference sequence). The CDR3 sequence is 13 residues long. The germline V and J ends were trimmed by 0 bases and 10 bases, with 12 bases remaining between them. CDR3 region: CATSREGGRPAFF. The DNA of the CDR3 is TGTGCCACCAGCAGAGAGGGGGGGCGGCCAGCTTTCTTT. The whole variable domain, remainder taken from reference TRBV15 and TRBJ1-1, is DAMVIQNPRYQVTQFGKPVTLSCSQTLNHNVMYWYQQKSSQAPKLLFHYYDKDFNNEADTPDNFQSRRPNTSFCFLDIRSPGLGDTAMYLCATSREGGRPAFFGQGTRLTVV.

The chain uses TRBV27 and TRBJ2-1; tentatively, D is TRBD1 or TRBD2 (6 bases each). The CDR3 runs to 16 residues. From germline, CDR1 is MNHEY and CDR2 SMNVEV (reference sequence). The V end lost 4 bases, the J end lost 2 bases, and 15 bases lay between the germline ends. The CDR3 spells CASSSRGTLTYNEQFF. The CDR3 region has the DNA TGTGCCAGCAGTTCCCGCGGGACACTTACCTACAATGAGCAGTTCTTC.

The chain employs TRBV11-3 and TRBJ2-3, with 10 nucleotides matching TRBD1. Germline CDR1 reads SGHNT; CDR2 reads YENEEA. This CDR3 contains 13 residues. Trimming at V came to 5 bases and at J to 7 bases, leaving 3 bases not matched to a gene. The CDR3 coding sequence is TGTGCCAGCAGCCCGGACAGGGGGAATACGCAGTATTTT. Translation: CASSPDRGNTQYF.